The clone carrying this T cell receptor (beta chain) was seen more than once but under ten times. Its specificity is unknown. Combining a sample-barcoded 5' primer with a J-beta primer mix, a second PCR ran for roughly 7 to 12 cycles. Every sample gave at least 2.5 million paired-end reads containing CDR3. TCRdb processed the 5' RACE reads anew with MiXCR; each CDR3 protein has one entry. The sample holds fewer than 1,200,000 distinct CDR3 sequences; 20% to 25% are singletons and the top ten take approximately 0.71%. Each sample yielded at least 6 micrograms of PBMC total RNA. These data are taken from a study of blood T cells in healthy people across ages. Study results and limitations: Diversity figures derived from one million T cells were judged to underestimate the true value.

Germline V lookup: CDR1 SQVTM, CDR2 ANQGSEA. This CDR3 contains 14 residues. V was pared by 4 bases and J by 4 bases, with 6 bases of the junction left unmatched. These records were also assigned to another study, of T cells of mothers and their children. That report adds: The study found slightly higher but non-significant overlap in related versus unrelated mother-child pairs.

Sequencing input: blood. This chain uses TRBV29-1 with TRBJ2-5, with TRBD2 matching over 10 bases. The clonotype originates from a girl aged 2 to 10 in good health. CDR3 DNA sequence: TGCAGCGTTGCAGTAGCGGGGGGCCCAGAGACCCAGTACTTC. It codes for CSVAVAGGPETQYF.